This entry describes one T cell receptor (beta chain). Its antigen is undetermined. The record originates from a study of cytomegalovirus exposure and HLA in healthy donors. With 60 Vbeta and 13 Jbeta primers, the PCR was carried out. Profiling relied on immunoSEQ multiplex PCR, and the TCRdb table lists in-frame clones only, not all of them. The table shows under 200,000 clones, with roughly 80% occurring only once. Study conclusions and caveats: A reported reduction in N-insertions relative to the 666-donor mean was seen in an Asian-associated ancestry cluster in a later analysis. A missense DCLRE1C variant was associated with V- and J-gene trimming of TCR beta chains in a later analysis, and an independent cohort replicated the association. In a later analysis, fewer than 20,000 TCR beta sequences were associated with HLA alleles at 0.05 false discovery rate. TCR beta chains numbering approximately 150 were designated cytomegalovirus-associated.

The CDR3 length is 16 residues. The junction had 7 bases not matched to a gene; V was cut back by 2 bases and J by 8 bases. In germline, CDR1 is SEHNR, CDR2 FQNEAQ (reference sequence). The clonotype comes from a woman in her forties in good health and CMV-seropositive. This rearrangement joins TRBV7-9 to TRBJ2-1; 12 nucleotides agree with TRBD1. The sample taken for sequencing was PBMCs. CDR3 loop: CASSLLGTGGSYEQFF. The DNA of the CDR3 is TGTGCCAGCAGCTTACTCGGGACAGGGGGCTCGTATGAGCAGTTCTTC.